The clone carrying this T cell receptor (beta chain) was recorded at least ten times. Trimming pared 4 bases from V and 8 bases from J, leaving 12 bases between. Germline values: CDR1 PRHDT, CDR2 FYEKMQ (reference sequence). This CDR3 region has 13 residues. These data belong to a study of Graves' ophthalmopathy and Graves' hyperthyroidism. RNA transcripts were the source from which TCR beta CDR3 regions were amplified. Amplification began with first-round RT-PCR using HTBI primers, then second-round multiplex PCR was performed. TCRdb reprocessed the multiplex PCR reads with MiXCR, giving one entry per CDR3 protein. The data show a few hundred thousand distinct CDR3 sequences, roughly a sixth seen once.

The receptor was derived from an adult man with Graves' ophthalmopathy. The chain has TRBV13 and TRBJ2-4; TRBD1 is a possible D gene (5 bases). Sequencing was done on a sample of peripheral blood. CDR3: CASSSWGADIQYF. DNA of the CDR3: TGTGCCAGCAGCTCATGGGGCGCGGACATTCAGTACTTC. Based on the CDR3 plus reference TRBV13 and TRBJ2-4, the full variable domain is AAGVIQSPRHLIKEKRETATLKCYPIPRHDTVYWYQQGPGQDPQFLISFYEKMQSDKGSIPDRFSAQQFSDYHSELNMSSLELGDSALYFCASSSWGADIQYFGAGTRLSVL.